The next 5 T cell receptor beta chains were all read from a single sample in a study of blood T cell repertoires in COVID-19. Produced via immunoSEQ multiplex PCR; TCRdb's table is partial and in-frame only. The sample includes fewer than 300,000 clones, approximately 90% seen only once; the top ten take 6.3%. Sequencing input: peripheral blood. The source of these receptors is a woman aged 45-60 years with COVID-19, enrolled during active disease.

This sequence joins TRBV14 and TRBJ2-7, with 7 bases aligning to TRBD2. This CDR3 has 14 residues. V was pared by 4 bases and J by 2 bases, with 5 bases of the junction left unmatched. Germline V lookup: CDR1 SGHDN, CDR2 FVKESK. This CDR3 is CASSPIAGPYEQYF. CDR3 nucleotides: TGTGCCAGCAGCCCGATAGCGGGCCCCTACGAGCAGTACTTC.

This chain connects TRBV5-1 to TRBJ2-1, with 9 bases fitting TRBD2. CDR3 length: 15 residues. Germline-derived CDR1 and CDR2 are SGHRS and YFSETQ. The ends lost 1 base at V and 9 bases at J; junction bases unmatched: 8. The CDR3 reads CASSLTAGGFGEQFF. The CDR3 DNA reads as TGCGCCAGCAGCTTGACGGCGGGAGGGTTCGGTGAGCAGTTCTTC. Complete variable domain (other parts from reference TRBV5-1 and TRBJ2-1): KAGVTQTPRYLIKTRGQQVTLSCSPISGHRSVSWYQQTPGQGLQFLFEYFSETQRNKGNFPGRFSGRQFSNSRSEMNVSTLELGDSALYLCASSLTAGGFGEQFFGPGTRLTVL.

J is TRBJ2-1 and V is TRBV6-4; TRBD2 matches at 8 bases. J lost 16 bases, V lost 10 bases, and 18 bases had no gene match. CDR3 length: 13 residues. Germline CDR1 reads MRHNA; CDR2 reads SNTAGT. The CDR3, as DNA: TGTGCCACCTCCCCCGGGGGGGGGACTAGATACTTCTTC. Amino acid sequence: CATSPGGGTRYFF.

The chain has TRBV5-4 and TRBJ2-7, with TRBD2 matching 11 bases. V trimming: 5 bases; J trimming: 6 bases; junction bases outside the gene matches: 10. This CDR3 has 15 residues. Germline CDR1 reads SGHNT; CDR2 reads YYREEE (reference sequence). CDR3 protein: CASSPGTSGTSEQYF. CDR3 DNA: TGTGCCAGCAGTCCGGGGACTAGCGGAACGAGCGAGCAGTACTTC.

The rearrangement links TRBV9 to TRBJ1-2, with 10 bases lining up with TRBD1. Germline V CDR1 and CDR2: SGDLS, YYNGEE. V gave up 4 bases and J gave up 6 bases; unmatched junction bases: 6. The CDR3 covers 14 residues. As DNA, the CDR3 is TGTGCCAGCAGCCCGGGACAGGGGACGCATGGCTACACCTTC. Translating it yields CASSPGQGTHGYTF.